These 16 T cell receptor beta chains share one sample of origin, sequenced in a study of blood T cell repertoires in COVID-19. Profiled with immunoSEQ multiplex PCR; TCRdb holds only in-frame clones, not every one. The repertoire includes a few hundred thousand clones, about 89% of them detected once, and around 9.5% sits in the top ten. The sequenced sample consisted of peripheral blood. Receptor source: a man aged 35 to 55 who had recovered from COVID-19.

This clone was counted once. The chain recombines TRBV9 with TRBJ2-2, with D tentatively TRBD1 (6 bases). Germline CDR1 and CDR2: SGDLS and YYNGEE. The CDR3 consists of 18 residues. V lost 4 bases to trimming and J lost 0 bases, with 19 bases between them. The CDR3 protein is CASSFPQGQGSNTGELFF. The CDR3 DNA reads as TGTGCCAGCAGCTTCCCCCAGGGACAAGGATCGAACACCGGGGAGCTGTTTTTT.

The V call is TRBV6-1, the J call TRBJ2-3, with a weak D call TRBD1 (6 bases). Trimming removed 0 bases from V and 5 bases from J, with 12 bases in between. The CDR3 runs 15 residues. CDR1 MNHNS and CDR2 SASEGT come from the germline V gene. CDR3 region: CASSEALQGQDTQYF. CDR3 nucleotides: TGTGCCAGCAGTGAAGCGCTACAGGGTCAAGATACGCAGTATTTT.

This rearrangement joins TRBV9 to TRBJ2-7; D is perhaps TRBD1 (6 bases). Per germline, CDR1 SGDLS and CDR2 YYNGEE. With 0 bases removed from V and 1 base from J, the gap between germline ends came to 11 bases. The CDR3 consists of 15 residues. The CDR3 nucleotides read TGTGCCAGCAGCGTAGCTCCGGACAGTTCCTACGAGCAGTACTTC. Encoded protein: CASSVAPDSSYEQYF. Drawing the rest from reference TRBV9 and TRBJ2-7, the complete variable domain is DSGVTQTPKHLITATGQRVTLRCSPRSGDLSVYWYQQSLDQGLQFLIQYYNGEERAKGNILERFSAQQFPDLHSELNLSSLELGDSALYFCASSVAPDSSYEQYFGPGTRLTVT.

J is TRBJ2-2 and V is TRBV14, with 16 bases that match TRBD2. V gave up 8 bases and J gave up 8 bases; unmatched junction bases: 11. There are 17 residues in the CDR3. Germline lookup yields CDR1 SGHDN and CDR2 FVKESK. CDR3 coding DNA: TGTGCCAGCCCACGGGGACTAGCGGGGGGGCTATCTGGGGAGCTGTTTTTT. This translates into CASPRGLAGGLSGELFF.

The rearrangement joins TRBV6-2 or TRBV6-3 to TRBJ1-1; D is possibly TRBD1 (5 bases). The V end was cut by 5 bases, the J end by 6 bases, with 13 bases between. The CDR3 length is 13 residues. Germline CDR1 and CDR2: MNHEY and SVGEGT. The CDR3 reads CASSKPKTAEAFF. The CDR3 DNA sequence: TGTGCCAGCAGTAAACCAAAGACAGCTGAAGCTTTCTTT.

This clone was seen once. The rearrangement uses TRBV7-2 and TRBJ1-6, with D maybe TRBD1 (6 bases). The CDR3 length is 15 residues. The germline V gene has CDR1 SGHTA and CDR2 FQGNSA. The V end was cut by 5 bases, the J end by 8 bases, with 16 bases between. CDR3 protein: CASSPSAGADSPLHF. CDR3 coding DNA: TGTGCCAGCAGCCCCTCGGCAGGGGCGGATTCACCCCTCCACTTT. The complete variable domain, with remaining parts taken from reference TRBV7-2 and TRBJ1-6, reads GAGVSQSPSNKVTEKGKDVELRCDPISGHTALYWYRQSLGQGLEFLIYFQGNSAPDKSGLPSDRFSAERTGGSVSTLTIQRTQQEDSAVYLCASSPSAGADSPLHFGNGTRLTVT.

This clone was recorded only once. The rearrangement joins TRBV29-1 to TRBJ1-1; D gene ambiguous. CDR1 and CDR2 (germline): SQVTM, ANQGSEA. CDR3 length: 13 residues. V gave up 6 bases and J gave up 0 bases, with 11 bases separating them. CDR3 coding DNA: TGCAGCGTGGGAGGATTTATGAACACTGAAGCTTTCTTT. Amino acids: CSVGGFMNTEAFF.

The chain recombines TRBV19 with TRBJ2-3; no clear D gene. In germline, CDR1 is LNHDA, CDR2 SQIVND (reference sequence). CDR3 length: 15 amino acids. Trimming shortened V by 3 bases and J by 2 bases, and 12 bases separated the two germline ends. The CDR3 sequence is CASSIGRSATDTQYF. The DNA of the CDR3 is TGTGCCAGTAGTATTGGCCGTTCCGCCACAGATACGCAGTATTTT.

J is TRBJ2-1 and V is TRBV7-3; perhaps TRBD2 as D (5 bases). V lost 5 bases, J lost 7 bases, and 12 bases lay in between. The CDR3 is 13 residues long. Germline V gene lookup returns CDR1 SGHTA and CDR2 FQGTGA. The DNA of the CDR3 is TGTGCCAGCAGCCCCGGGATCGTAAATGAGCAGTTCTTC. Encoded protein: CASSPGIVNEQFF.

CDR3 bases: TGTGCCAGCAGCCGGTTACTAGCGGGGTTCCAAGAGACCCAGTACTTC. As protein: CASSRLLAGFQETQYF. This chain links TRBV11-2 with TRBJ2-5; TRBD2 agrees at 10 bases. CDR1 and CDR2 from the germline V gene are SGHAT and FQNNGV. V trimming: 5 bases; J trimming: 1 base; junction bases outside the gene matches: 7. This CDR3 is built from 16 residues. The whole variable domain, remainder taken from reference TRBV11-2 and TRBJ2-5, is EAGVAQSPRYKIIEKRQSVAFWCNPISGHATLYWYQQILGQGPKLLIQFQNNGVVDDSQLPKDRFSAERLKGVDSTLKIQPAKLEDSAVYLCASSRLLAGFQETQYFGPGTRLLVL.

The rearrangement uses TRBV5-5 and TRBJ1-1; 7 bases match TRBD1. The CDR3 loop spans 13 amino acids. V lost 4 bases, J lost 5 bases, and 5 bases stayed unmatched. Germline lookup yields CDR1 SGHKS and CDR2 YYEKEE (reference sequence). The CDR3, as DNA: TGTGCCAGCAGCCTCACAGGGGTGACTGAAGCTTTCTTT. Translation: CASSLTGVTEAFF.

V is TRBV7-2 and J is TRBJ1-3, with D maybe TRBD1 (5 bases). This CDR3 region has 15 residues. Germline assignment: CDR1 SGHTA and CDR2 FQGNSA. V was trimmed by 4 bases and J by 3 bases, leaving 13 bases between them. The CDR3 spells CASSSGLSSGNTIYF. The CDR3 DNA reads TGTGCCAGCAGCTCGGGACTCAGTAGTGGAAACACCATATATTTT. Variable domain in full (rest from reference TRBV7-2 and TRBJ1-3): GAGVSQSPSNKVTEKGKDVELRCDPISGHTALYWYRQSLGQGLEFLIYFQGNSAPDKSGLPSDRFSAERTGGSVSTLTIQRTQQEDSAVYLCASSSGLSSGNTIYFGEGSWLTVV.

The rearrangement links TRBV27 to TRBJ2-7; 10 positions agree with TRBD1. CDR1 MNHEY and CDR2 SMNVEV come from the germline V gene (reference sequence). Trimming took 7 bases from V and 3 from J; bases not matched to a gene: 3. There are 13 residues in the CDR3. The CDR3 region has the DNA TGTGCCAGCAAGAGGACAGGGGGCTACGAGCAGTACTTC. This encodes CASKRTGGYEQYF.

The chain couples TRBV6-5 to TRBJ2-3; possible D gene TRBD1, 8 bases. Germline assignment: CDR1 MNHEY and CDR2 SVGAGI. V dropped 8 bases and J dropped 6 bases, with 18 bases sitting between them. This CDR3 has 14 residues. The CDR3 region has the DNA TGTGCCAGCTGTCGTGGACAGGGAGGGGATACGCAGTATTTT. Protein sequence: CASCRGQGGDTQYF.

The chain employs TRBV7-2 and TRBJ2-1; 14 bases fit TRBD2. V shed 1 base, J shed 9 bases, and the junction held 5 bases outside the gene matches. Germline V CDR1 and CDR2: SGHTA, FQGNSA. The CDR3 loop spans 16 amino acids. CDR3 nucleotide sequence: TGTGCCAGCAGCTTAGTGGGACTAGCGGGGGTGGGTGAGCAGTTCTTC. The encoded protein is CASSLVGLAGVGEQFF.

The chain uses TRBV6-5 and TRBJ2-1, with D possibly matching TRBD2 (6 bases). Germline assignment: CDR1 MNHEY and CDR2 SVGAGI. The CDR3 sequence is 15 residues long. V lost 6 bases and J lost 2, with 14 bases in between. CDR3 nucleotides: TGTGCCAGCAGGGACCGCGGGGCGCCCTACAATGAGCAGTTCTTC. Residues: CASRDRGAPYNEQFF.